This TCR beta chain was sequenced for a study of shared clonotypes between healthy human individuals. General observations from the study: Memory subsets generally showed lower estimated richness than naive subsets. Collection of samples was limited to blood; tissue repertoires likely differ.

TCRdb keeps only in-frame clones here, not all; method: immunoSEQ multiplex PCR. The sample contains around 2.3 million clones, almost 96% of which appear only once. A word on this clone: Its cognate antigen is unknown.

The clonotype was recovered from a man between 18 and 29 years old in good health. The source material was naive CD4+ T cells sorted from blood. Indicated subset: CD45RA+ positively selected.

The CDR3 loop is CASRTGPSGANVLTF. The CDR3 DNA follows: TGCGCCAGCAGAACAGGGCCCTCTGGGGCCAACGTCCTGACTTTC. The chain employs TRBV4-1 and TRBJ2-6, with D possibly matching TRBD1 (6 bases). Trimming stripped 6 bases from V and 0 bases from J, with 9 bases between. This CDR3 is 15 amino acids long. CDR1 is MGHRA, CDR2 YSYEKL, per germline.